The source of this T cell receptor beta chain is a study of neurological immune-mediated disorders. The ends were cut back, 1 base at V and 2 bases at J, with 8 bases in the middle. This CDR3 is 14 amino acids long. Germline assignment: CDR1 MGHDK and CDR2 SYGVNS. This clonotype came up a few times. The authors produced cDNA by 5'RACE using 10-nucleotide random UMIs. TCRdb recomputed calls from the 5' RACE reads with MiXCR, one row per CDR3 protein. The table records about 55,000 distinct CDR3 sequences, roughly 4.4% of them present only once. This TCR was sampled from a man over 45 with multiple sclerosis. The gene calls are TRBV25-1 and TRBJ1-2, with no clear D. The specimen sequenced was PBMCs. CDR3 nucleotides: TGTGCCAGCAGTGAATTTCCTTCGAACTATGGCTACACCTTC. This sequence encodes CASSEFPSNYGYTF.